The rows below give T cell receptor beta chains drawn from one sample of a study of memory CD4+ T cells and cytomegalovirus serostatus. Generated by immunoSEQ multiplex PCR, the TCRdb table keeps only in-frame clones and is missing some. The repertoire has around 54,000 clones, around three quarters of them found once; the top ten carry about 2.6%. The sequencing sample was made of memory CD4+ T cells from blood. The origin of the receptors is an adult in good health and CMV-seropositive. Both conserved end residues are trimmed from each CDR3.

CDR3 | V | length
SAREQDLAF | TRBV20-1 | 9
ASGPDGGYGYT | TRBV6-5 | 11
ASSVAVNTGELF | TRBV9 | 12
ASSQGHGLAASYEQY | TRBV4-3 | 15
AWTTGSHTEAF | TRBV30 | 11
ASSQTGPGIEQY | TRBV4-2 | 12
ASGPYVGEKLF | TRBV9 | 11
ASTTRTGPFPGYT | TRBV19 | 13
ASGASSGNTIY | TRBV2 | 11
ASSNGTAGRGETQY | TRBV19 | 14
ASSPRLAGGRRETQY | TRBV5-6 | 15
ASLGRAGETQY | TRBV6-5 | 11
ASVKNGIHSYSGANVLT | TRBV21-1 | 17
ASSLPNNAGHPYEQY | TRBV11-1 | 15
ASSLAGGPANEQF | TRBV7-6 | 13
ASSLGQVSAEAF | TRBV5-5 | 12
ASSLDNIRGEQF | TRBV9 | 12
ASSEEGATDTQY | TRBV6-4 | 12
ASSLGRSGSADEQF | TRBV11-3 | 14
ASSLDDNQPQH | TRBV11-1 | 11
ASRAPGYGEQF | TRBV28 | 11
ASSSESGVSTEAF | TRBV11-2 | 13
ASSLEFTSGMYNEQF | TRBV5-1 | 15
ASGLVHANEQF | TRBV12-5 | 11
ASSPRLDHTGELF | TRBV7-3 | 13
ASSPANRVNTEAF | TRBV7-3 | 13
ASSPQTGDQPQH | TRBV7-8 | 12
ASSVGGIRSYEQY | TRBV9 | 13
ASSSPTGVYNEQF | TRBV6-6 | 13
ASSVGSSGTTDTQY | TRBV9 | 14
ASSLEAWAETQY | TRBV7-2 | 12
ASSFRPGGEQF | TRBV27 | 11
ASSQTPGTNYGYT | TRBV14 | 13
ASTTNSGGVSNQPQH | TRBV2 | 15
ASSPRPGTEGSTGELF | TRBV9 | 16
ASSVQGGQETQY | TRBV6-4 | 12
ASSRTVGGYNEQF | TRBV11-3 | 13
ASTQRGGREGEQF | TRBV7-2 | 13
ASTGQYTDTQY | TRBV30 | 11
ASSPQGAGGELF | TRBV7-2 | 12
ASSPGLAGGWNEQF | TRBV18 | 14
ASPRGTTEAF | TRBV9 | 10
ASSLDHRGDVGKLF | TRBV7-9 | 14
ASSSPTKSTETQY | TRBV11-1 | 13
SVEVVAGGPDEQF | TRBV29-1 | 13
ASREQGAWSYEQY | TRBV6-1 | 13
ASSVEPRGAEQY | TRBV9 | 12
ASSRLQGALAKNIQY | TRBV18 | 15
ASSGGSNTQY | TRBV2 | 10
ASSPQAGSTDTQY | TRBV18 | 13
ASSLALGRSSGNTIY | TRBV7-9 | 15
ASSQDPGQGFYEQF | TRBV4-2 | 14
ASSYLTSGWYNEQF | TRBV6-5 | 14
SERGAF | TRBV20-1 | 6
ASSFIYNTEAF | TRBV7-2 | 11
AWRGVYRTGGGYT | TRBV30 | 13
ASSLWGRSNNYGYT | TRBV28 | 14
ASSGRSVTGYGYT | TRBV2 | 13
ASSSPSAASYNEQF | TRBV28 | 14
ASSIGGAPETQY | TRBV19 | 12